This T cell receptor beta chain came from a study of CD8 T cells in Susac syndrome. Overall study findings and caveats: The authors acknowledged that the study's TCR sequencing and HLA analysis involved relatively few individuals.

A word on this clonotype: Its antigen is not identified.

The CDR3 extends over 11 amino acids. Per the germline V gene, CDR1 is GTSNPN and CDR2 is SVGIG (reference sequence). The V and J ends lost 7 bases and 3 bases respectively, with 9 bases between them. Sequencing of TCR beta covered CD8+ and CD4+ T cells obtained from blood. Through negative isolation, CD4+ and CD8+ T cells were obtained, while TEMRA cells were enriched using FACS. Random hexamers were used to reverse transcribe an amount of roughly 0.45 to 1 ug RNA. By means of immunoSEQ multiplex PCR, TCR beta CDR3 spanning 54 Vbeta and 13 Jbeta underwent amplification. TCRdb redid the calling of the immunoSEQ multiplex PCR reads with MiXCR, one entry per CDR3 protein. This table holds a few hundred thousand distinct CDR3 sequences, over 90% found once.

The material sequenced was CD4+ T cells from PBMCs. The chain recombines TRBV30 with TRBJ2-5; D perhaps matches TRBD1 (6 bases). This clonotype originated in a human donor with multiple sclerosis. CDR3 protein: CASGEKETQYF. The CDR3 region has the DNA TGTGCCTCAGGGGAAAAAGAGACCCAGTACTTC.